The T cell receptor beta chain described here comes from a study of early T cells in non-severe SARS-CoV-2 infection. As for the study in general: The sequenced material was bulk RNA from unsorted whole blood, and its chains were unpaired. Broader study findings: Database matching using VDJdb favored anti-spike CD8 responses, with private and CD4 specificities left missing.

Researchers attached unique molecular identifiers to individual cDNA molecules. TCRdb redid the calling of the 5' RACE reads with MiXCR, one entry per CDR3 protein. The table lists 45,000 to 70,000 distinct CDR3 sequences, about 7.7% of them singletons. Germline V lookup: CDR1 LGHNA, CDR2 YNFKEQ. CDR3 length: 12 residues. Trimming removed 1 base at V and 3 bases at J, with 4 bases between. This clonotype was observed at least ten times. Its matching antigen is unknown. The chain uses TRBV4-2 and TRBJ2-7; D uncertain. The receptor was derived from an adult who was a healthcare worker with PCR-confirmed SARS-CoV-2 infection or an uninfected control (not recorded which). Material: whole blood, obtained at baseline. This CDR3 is CASSQGGYEQYF. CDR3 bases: TGTGCCAGCAGCCAAGGGGGCTACGAGCAGTACTTC.